These 9 T cell receptor beta chains were all obtained from the same sample, sequenced in a study of blood T cell repertoires in COVID-19. Sequencing was performed with immunoSEQ multiplex PCR; in TCRdb, only in-frame clones are kept and a portion is missing. Of 180,000 or so clones listed, about 84% are singletons. Sequencing was performed on PBMCs or T cells enriched from blood (not recorded which). The receptors were sampled from a woman in her 30s who had recovered from COVID-19.

The rearrangement joins TRBV19 to TRBJ2-7, with 12 bases fitting TRBD2. Trimming removed 6 bases from V and 2 bases from J; junction bases left unmatched: 5. Germline V gene data show CDR1 as LNHDA and CDR2 as SQIVND (reference sequence). This CDR3 region has 15 residues. In nucleotides, the CDR3 is TGTGCCAGTAGCGCTCTAGCGGGAGGGACCTACGAGCAGTACTTC. This translates into CASSALAGGTYEQYF.

V usage is TRBV28 and J usage is TRBJ1-2; TRBD1 aligns across 8 bases. The V gene end was trimmed by 10 bases and the J gene end by 5 bases; junction bases not matched to a gene: 15. The CDR3 has 15 amino acids. Germline V gene sequence: CDR1 MDHEN, CDR2 SYDVKM. The CDR3 here is CAISRTGNEGYGYTF. The DNA for the CDR3 is TGTGCCATATCCCGGACAGGGAATGAGGGTTATGGCTACACCTTC.

V is TRBV12-5 and J is TRBJ1-5; D possibly corresponds to TRBD1 (5 bases). V lost 7 bases to trimming and J lost 4 bases, with 11 bases between them. Germline V gene data show CDR1 as LGHNT and CDR2 as FRNRAP. The CDR3 covers 13 residues. CDR3 DNA: TGTGCTAGTGCCTGGGGGGGAAATCAGCCCCAGCATTTT. Its translation is CASAWGGNQPQHF.

In this sample, this clone turned up a few times. The chain has TRBV2 and TRBJ1-3; the D is unclear. The ends were cut back, 8 bases at V and 1 base at J, with 9 bases in the middle. Germline CDR1 reads SNHLY; CDR2 reads FYNNEI. This CDR3 region has 13 residues. The CDR3 nucleotides read TGTGCCAGCCTTGGGGAGTCTGGAAACACCATATATTTT. It translates to CASLGESGNTIYF.

The rearrangement links TRBV5-6 to TRBJ1-2, with TRBD1 matching over 8 bases. Germline lookup yields CDR1 SGHDT and CDR2 YYEEEE. The V and J ends lost 4 bases and 4 bases, in that order; junction bases with no gene match: 9. CDR3 length: 15 residues. Written as DNA, the CDR3 is TGTGCCAGCAGCACCGACAGGGGCGCTTTCTATGGCTACACCTTC. It translates to CASSTDRGAFYGYTF.

This chain joins TRBV18 and TRBJ2-7; 7 nucleotides match TRBD1. Germline loops: CDR1 KGHSH, CDR2 LQKENI. Trimming at V came to 2 bases and at J to 0 bases, leaving 4 bases not matched to a gene. This CDR3 contains 15 residues. DNA of the CDR3: TGTGCCAGCTCACCAACGGGACAGTCCTCCTACGAGCAGTACTTC. Translating gives CASSPTGQSSYEQYF.

The chain is built from TRBV18 and TRBJ1-2; a weak D match, TRBD1 (5 bases). This CDR3 contains 15 residues. The V end lost 0 bases, the J end lost 6 bases, and 14 bases lay between the germline ends. CDR1 and CDR2 from the germline V gene are KGHSH and LQKENI. CDR3 bases: TGTGCCAGCTCACCACCGGGCAGGGAAGTGAATGGCTACACCTTC. As protein: CASSPPGREVNGYTF.

The rearrangement links TRBV7-9 to TRBJ1-2; 8 positions match TRBD1. The germline V gene encodes CDR1 SEHNR and CDR2 FQNEAQ (reference sequence). V was pared by 5 bases and J by 4 bases, with 6 bases of the junction left unmatched. The CDR3 extends over 14 amino acids. The CDR3 here is CASSTSTGVYGYTF. As DNA, the CDR3 is TGTGCCAGCAGCACCTCGACAGGGGTCTATGGCTACACCTTC.

This chain uses TRBV12-3 or TRBV12-4 with TRBJ2-2; D unresolved. CDR3 size: 11 residues. The ends were cut back, 4 bases at V and 6 bases at J, with 3 bases in the middle. CDR3 nucleotides: TGTGCCAGCAGTTCGGCCGGGGAGCTGTTTTTT. Amino acids: CASSSAGELFF.